This T cell receptor (beta chain) was recorded in a study of T cells in Graves' hyperthyroidism and ophthalmopathy. To note about this clonotype: As yet, its antigen is unknown.

The investigators amplified TCR beta CDR3 regions from RNA transcripts. TCR CDR3 regions were first amplified by RT-PCR with HTBI primers. TCRdb re-called the multiplex PCR reads with MiXCR, one entry per CDR3 protein. This sample has roughly 400,000 distinct CDR3 sequences, with over 13% found just once. CDR1 SGHTA and CDR2 FQGNSA come from the germline V gene. The CDR3 runs 20 residues. After removal of 5 bases from V and 2 bases from J, the junction contained 16 bases not matched to a gene. Ophthalmopathy patients showed a Clinical Activity Score of at least 3, NOSPECS grade of at least 4 and duration under 3 months. PBMCs were obtained from 10 ml fresh peripheral blood. Overall study findings and caveats: Ophthalmopathy stood apart from stable hyperthyroidism in a 13 V-J model. Blood held most thyroid clonotypes expanded above 0.001 frequency.

Sequencing used blood. The V call is TRBV7-2, the J call TRBJ1-5, with 12 bases fitting TRBD1. This sequence was found in a man aged 50 to 59 with Graves' ophthalmopathy. The CDR3 spells CASSHNIRDRGLYGNQPQHF. DNA of the CDR3: TGTGCCAGCAGCCATAACATCCGGGACAGGGGGCTTTATGGCAATCAGCCCCAGCATTTT.